This T cell receptor (beta chain) is drawn from a study of identical twins. Template switching added a universal primer site, and cDNA bore unique molecular identifiers. TCRdb reanalysed the 5' RACE reads using MiXCR and keeps one entry per CDR3 protein. The table records approximately 890,000 distinct CDR3 sequences, approximately 13% of them present only once. Study-wide points: The study found weaker excess twin sharing in beta out-of-frame sequences.

The CDR3 has 17 amino acids. The germline gives CDR1 SGDLS, CDR2 YYNGEE. Trimming took 0 bases from V and 3 from J; bases not matched to a gene: 10. With respect to this clonotype: Its specificity is not known.

This sample was also put to use in a study of yellow fever vaccine responses in identical twins. This second study says: Twins reportedly appeared to share part of their vaccine T cell response while keeping part individual.

The chain joins TRBV9 to TRBJ1-1; 8 positions agree with TRBD1. This TCR was sampled from a woman aged 18-29 years in good health. Specimen: PBMCs. CDR3 coding DNA: TGTGCCAGCAGCGTAGCGTCAGGGGGCGGGGGGTACACTGAAGCTTTCTTT. The encoded protein is CASSVASGGGGYTEAFF.